This T cell receptor beta chain was identified in a study of cytomegalovirus exposure and HLA in healthy donors. The V gene's germline CDR1 is SGDLS and CDR2 YYNGEE. The CDR3 contains 13 residues. V lost 6 bases, J lost 8 bases, and 17 bases lay in between. Primers for the PCR totalled 60 Vbeta and 13 Jbeta. The assay was immunoSEQ multiplex PCR, and TCRdb's table has in-frame clones only and misses some. This sample has approximately 250,000 clones, with 78% found just once. General study findings and limits: Later analysis showed TCR association rates varying by HLA locus, highest for DRB1 and lowest for HLA-C. Clonal expansion was found to be greater in HLA-associated TCR beta chains than in equally common others in a later analysis. Most of the CMV-associated TCR beta chains (in a later analysis) appeared to be HLA-restricted.

As regards this clone: Its target is unknown.

This chain links TRBV9 with TRBJ1-2, with a weak D call TRBD1 (6 bases). This receptor was taken from a boy aged 5-17 years in good health and CMV-seronegative. Sequencing used PBMCs. CDR3 DNA sequence: TGTGCCAGCACGGGTCCCAGGGACATGGGCTACACCTTC. This sequence encodes CASTGPRDMGYTF.